This TCR beta chain was sequenced in a study of brain metastases from non-small cell lung cancer. Germline V gives CDR1 SGHTA, CDR2 FQGNSA. The CDR3 spans 14 residues. Trimming removed 5 bases from V and 2 bases from J, with 12 bases in between. Data came from immunoSEQ multiplex PCR; TCRdb stores just in-frame clones and leaves some out. The table includes 3,500 to 4,500 clones, roughly nine tenths detected once. Notes on this clone: Antigen unknown.

Findings of the study overall: Compared with their matched primary tumors, roughly two thirds of brain metastases showed expanded T-cell clones. T-cell infiltration was lower in brain metastases than primaries (P < 0.001).

J is TRBJ1-1 and V is TRBV7-2, with D hard to call. Sequenced input: primary lung tumor tissue. The clonotype was recovered from a donor at least 40 years old with non-small cell lung cancer. The CDR3 coding sequence is TGTGCCAGCAGCCCCGTATCGGGAAACACTGAAGCTTTCTTT. Its protein is CASSPVSGNTEAFF.